Shown below are 10 T cell receptor beta chains from a single sample sequenced in a study of Graves' ophthalmopathy and Graves' hyperthyroidism listed by TCRdb under 2018. The sample was run on an Illumina HiSeq 2000. TCR beta CDR3 regions were amplified from RNA transcripts for repertoire sequencing. The first round was an RT-PCR using HTBI primers with the Qiagen OneStep RT-PCR kit, and this first round was followed by a second-round multiplex PCR, then size selection and purification. TCRdb's own reprocessing of the public reads used fastp at Q25 and MiXCR and kept productive beta chains. Each record represents a unique CDR3 protein, reported with the most common genes and DNA among its rows. This sample gives over 650,000 distinct CDR3 sequences in total; over 40% of them show up just once. Of the sample, more than 2.5% falls within the top ten clones. Material: peripheral blood. The source is an adult man with Graves' ophthalmopathy.

Ten or more counts support this clonotype. CDR3 bases: TGTGCCAGCAGTGCCGGGACCACGTATAATTCACCCCTCCACTTT. Encoded protein: CASSAGTTYNSPLHF. The chain combines TRBV2 with TRBJ1-6, with D maybe TRBD1 (5 bases). V shed 4 bases and J shed 4 bases, with 11 bases lying between them. Germline V gives CDR1 SNHLY, CDR2 FYNNEI. The CDR3 is 15 amino acids. The full variable domain, completed using reference TRBV2 and TRBJ1-6, is EPEVTQTPSHQVTQMGQEVILRCVPISNHLYFYWYRQILGQKVEFLVSFYNNEISEKSEIFDDQFSVERPDGSNFTLKIRSTKLEDSAMYFCASSAGTTYNSPLHFGNGTRLTVT.

This clonotype came up many times. In DNA, the CDR3 is TGTGCCAGCAGCCCATCAGGGAGCTCCTACGAGCAGTACTTC. Translating it yields CASSPSGSSYEQYF. V is TRBV7-2 and J is TRBJ2-7; D is perhaps TRBD1 or TRBD2 (5 bases each). Trimming pared 5 bases from V and 0 bases from J, leaving 11 bases between. Germline V gives CDR1 SGHTA, CDR2 FQGNSA. The CDR3 is made up of 14 amino acids.

This clonotype came up many times. The V call is TRBV5-1, the J call TRBJ1-2, with D unresolved. V was clipped by 0 bases and J by 4 bases, with 10 bases between them. The CDR3 is 14 amino acids. Germline loops: CDR1 SGHRS, CDR2 YFSETQ. The CDR3 reads CASSLAAASYGYTF. Written as DNA, the CDR3 is TGCGCCAGCAGCTTGGCTGCAGCGAGCTATGGCTACACCTTC.

The rearrangement joins TRBV30 to TRBJ2-7, with D perhaps TRBD1 (6 bases). CDR3 size: 11 residues. Germline V lookup: CDR1 GTSNPN, CDR2 SVGIG (reference sequence). With 6 bases removed from V and 6 bases from J, the gap between germline ends came to 12 bases. The CDR3 loop reads CACHRGGEQYF. CDR3 bases: TGTGCCTGCCACAGAGGGGGCGAGCAGTACTTC.

This clonotype was counted only a few times. V and J are TRBV4-3 and TRBJ1-1, with D perhaps TRBD1 (5 bases). The CDR3 is 15 residues long. Trimming shortened V by 1 base and J by 10 bases, and 19 bases separated the two germline ends. Germline loops: CDR1 LGHNA, CDR2 YSLEER. The CDR3 nucleotides read TGCGCCAGCAGCCAAGTGGCAGCCGGTGTTAGGGGAGCTTTCTTT. Its protein product is CASSQVAAGVRGAFF.

This clonotype was detected ten times or more. CDR3 sequence: CASSRREDDEQYF. Written as DNA, the CDR3 is TGCGCCAGCAGTCGGCGGGAGGATGACGAGCAGTACTTC. The chain combines TRBV5-1 with TRBJ2-7; 8 positions agree with TRBD2. CDR1 and CDR2 from the germline V gene are SGHRS and YFSETQ. The ends lost 5 bases at V and 5 bases at J; junction bases unmatched: 6. The CDR3 is 13 residues long.

The chain uses TRBV15 and TRBJ2-1, with D perhaps TRBD1 (6 bases). The DNA end is a closer match to TRBJ2-7, so the J assignment may be wrong. CDR3 length equals 15 residues. Germline V gene sequence: CDR1 LNHNV, CDR2 YYDKDF (reference sequence). CDR3 DNA sequence: TGTGCCACCAGCAGCACACGGCAGGGACACAATGAGCAGTACTTC. It translates to CATSSTRQGHNEQYF.

As concerns this clonotype: This could be a read error, since a much larger clone is one nucleotide away. This sequence joins TRBV7-2 and TRBJ2-5; 8 positions match TRBD2. Germline lookup yields CDR1 SGHTA and CDR2 FQGNSA. The CDR3 contains 16 residues. The CDR3 nucleotides read TGTGCCAGCAGCCAGGAAGCGGGAGTGGAGCAAGAGACCCGGTACTTC. Protein sequence: CASSQEAGVEQETRYF.

This clonotype was observed a single time. This could be a read error, since a much larger clone is one nucleotide away. The CDR3 nucleotides are TGTGCCAGTAGTCTACACGACAGCGCCTACGAGCAGTGCTTC. Protein sequence: CASSLHDSAYEQCF. The chain has TRBV7-2 and TRBJ2-7, with D possibly TRBD1 on 5 matching bases. This CDR3 comprises 14 residues. Germline CDR1 and CDR2: SGHTA and FQGNSA.

This clonotype was counted at least ten times. The chain has TRBV7-7 and TRBJ2-5; TRBD2 aligns across 8 bases. The CDR3 sequence is 14 residues long. Trimming cost V 4 bases and J 3 bases; bases outside gene matches: 4. Germline V gene data show CDR1 as SSHAT and CDR2 as FNYEAQ (reference sequence). DNA of the CDR3: TGTGCCAGCAGCTCCGGGACTAGTAAAGAGACCCAGTACTTC. Protein: CASSSGTSKETQYF.